The 4 T cell receptor beta chains reported below all come from one sample, sequenced in a study of T cell responses to AZD1222 COVID-19 vaccine. The data were produced by immunoSEQ multiplex PCR, yet TCRdb's version contains in-frame clones alone and is incomplete. The table shows around 92,000 clones, with more than 75% occurring only once. The source was peripheral blood, collected on day 0 of AZD1222 vaccination. The receptors here all came from an adult in good health.

The V gene is TRBV7-9, the J gene TRBJ2-7; D ambiguous. The V gene lost 2 bases and the J gene lost 6 bases, with 14 bases spanning the gap. The CDR3 loop spans 14 amino acids. Germline V gives CDR1 SEHNR, CDR2 FQNEAQ (reference sequence). The CDR3 nucleotides read TGTGCCAGCAGCTTAAATCCCCCCATGGGCGAGCAGTACTTC. Its translation: CASSLNPPMGEQYF.

The CDR3 region has the DNA TGTGCCAGCAGCTCCGACCAGGGTAATTCACCCCTCCACTTT. It yields the protein CASSSDQGNSPLHF. This sequence joins TRBV9 and TRBJ1-6; tentative D call: TRBD1 (5 bases). The CDR3 length is 14 residues. The ends were cut back, 4 bases at V and 6 bases at J, with 11 bases in the middle. The germline V gene encodes CDR1 SGDLS and CDR2 YYNGEE.

The genes are TRBV4-3 and TRBJ1-3; D perhaps matches TRBD1 (5 bases). The germline V gene has CDR1 LGHNA and CDR2 YSLEER. V shed 4 bases and J shed 7 bases, with 17 bases lying between them. The CDR3 has 15 amino acids. The CDR3 bases are TGCGCCAGCAGCCCTTCTCAGGGAGTCGGGAACACCATATATTTT. It encodes CASSPSQGVGNTIYF.

V is TRBV5-1 and J is TRBJ1-2, with D possibly matching TRBD1 (5 bases). Trimming left V 4 bases short and J 8 bases short, with 18 bases between. The germline CDR1 and CDR2 sequences are SGHRS and YFSETQ. The CDR3 covers 14 residues. The CDR3 DNA reads TGCGCCAGCAGCCCTGACCAGGGTTTCCGAGGCTACACCTTC. It is translated as CASSPDQGFRGYTF.